A selection of T cell receptor beta chains follows, all from one sample in a study of shared clonotypes between healthy human individuals. TCRdb's table, derived via immunoSEQ multiplex PCR, lists solely in-frame clones and lacks some. The table includes more than 500,000 clones, roughly 95% detected once. Sequences were obtained from naive CD4+ T cells sorted from blood. The receptors come from a woman aged 25-40 years in good health. Each CDR3 is given with its conserved first and last residue. Each record gives: V gene, clone size, J gene, D gene, CDR3 DNA, CDR3 protein. A D gene is named only where the DNA matches it firmly. Not all rows give a size; the values are once, few, many and, for expanded clones, a class.

>TRBV11-2|.|TRBJ2-3|.
TGTGCCAGCAGCTTAGGAGATACGCAGTATTTT
CASSLGDTQYF
>TRBV18|once|TRBJ2-5|.
TGTGCCAGCTCACCGCGGGGAGAGACCCAGTACTTC
CASSPRGETQYF
>TRBV19|.|TRBJ2-3|TRBD2
TGTGCCAGTACGAAAGGGCGGGGGATTAGCACAGATACGCAGTATTTT
CASTKGRGISTDTQYF
>TRBV4-2|once|TRBJ1-2|.
TGTGCCAGCAGCCAAGGCGGGGCGAGAGGGTTGTATGGCTACACCTTC
CASSQGGARGLYGYTF
>TRBV19|.|TRBJ2-7|.
TGTGCCAGTAGTATAGCCACTATGGGGGAAGGGAACTACGAGCAGTACTTC
CASSIATMGEGNYEQYF
>TRBV15|.|TRBJ2-7|.
TGTGCCACCAGCAGAGATTGGGGGTCCCACGAGCAGTACTTC
CATSRDWGSHEQYF
>TRBV28|.|TRBJ1-2|.
TGTGCCAGCAGTGGCGTGGGGTATGGCTACACCTTC
CASSGVGYGYTF
>TRBV7-9|.|TRBJ2-1|.
TGTGCCAGCAGCTTACGCCTGAATGAGCAGTTCTTC
CASSLRLNEQFF
>TRBV27|once|TRBJ2-5|TRBD2
TGTGCCAGCAGGCGCCTAGCGGGAGAAGAGACCCAGTACTTC
CASRRLAGEETQYF
>TRBV9|.|TRBJ1-4|.
TGTGCCAGCAGCGTAAGAGAATCTAGTGAAAAACTGTTTTTT
CASSVRESSEKLFF
>TRBV2|.|TRBJ2-1|.
TGTGCCAGCAGTGAAGCGCGGTTAGGGCCCAGCAAGTTCTTC
CASSEARLGPSKFF
>TRBV4-1|.|TRBJ2-1|.
TGCGCCAGCAGCCAAGCCCGACGGGACCCTGAAAATGAGCAGTTCTTC
CASSQARRDPENEQFF
>TRBV5-1|.|TRBJ1-5|.
TGCGCCAGCAGCTTGTGGGGTTATAGCAATCAGCCCCAGCATTTT
CASSLWGYSNQPQHF
>TRBV19|.|TRBJ2-3|.
TGTGCCAGTAGTATCCAGCTGGTCACAGATACGCAGTATTTT
CASSIQLVTDTQYF
>TRBV19|once|TRBJ2-1|TRBD2
TGTGCCAGTAGTGCCGCCCGGGAGGGCCCTTACAATGAGCAGTTCTTC
CASSAAREGPYNEQFF
>TRBV28|.|TRBJ2-7|.
TGTGCCAGCAGGGGTGGGGGGCAAACCCCCTACGAGCAGTACTTC
CASRGGGQTPYEQYF
>TRBV6-1|.|TRBJ2-3|.
TGTGCCAGCAGTGTTCAGGACCTTGTCACAGATACGCAGTATTTT
CASSVQDLVTDTQYF